This T cell receptor (beta chain) was recovered during a study of cytomegalovirus exposure and HLA in healthy donors. Broader study findings: Most subjects had HLA-A and HLA-B alleles reportedly predicted accurately by TCR beta sequences.

In the PCR, 60 Vbeta and 13 Jbeta primers were used. TCRdb's copy holds only in-frame clones and misses some; the assay was immunoSEQ multiplex PCR. Found here are about 120,000 clones, over 9.5% of them singletons; the top ten hold about 4.6%. The germline V and J ends were trimmed by 2 bases and 0 bases, with 8 bases remaining between them. The CDR3 length is 15 residues. From germline, CDR1 is KGHSH and CDR2 LQKENI. To note about this clone: Its antigen is undetermined.

The chain combines TRBV18 with TRBJ2-4; D is perhaps TRBD2 (5 bases). The TCR was taken from a woman between 18 and 29 years old in good health and CMV-seropositive. Sequencing was performed on PBMCs. The DNA for the CDR3 is TGTGCCAGCTCACCAGGAGGCATAGCCAAAAACATTCAGTACTTC. Translated, it gives CASSPGGIAKNIQYF.